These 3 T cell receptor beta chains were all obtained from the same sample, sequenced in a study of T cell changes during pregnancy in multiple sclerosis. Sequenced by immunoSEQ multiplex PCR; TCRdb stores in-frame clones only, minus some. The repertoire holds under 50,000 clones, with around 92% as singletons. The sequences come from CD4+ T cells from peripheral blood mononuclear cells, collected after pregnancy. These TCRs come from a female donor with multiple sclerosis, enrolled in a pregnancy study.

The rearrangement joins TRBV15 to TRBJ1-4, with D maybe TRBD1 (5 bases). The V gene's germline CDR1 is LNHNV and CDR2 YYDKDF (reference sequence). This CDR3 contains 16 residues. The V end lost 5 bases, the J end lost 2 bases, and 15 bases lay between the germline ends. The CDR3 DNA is TGTGCCACCAGCGGACGCAGTAAGGGGACTAATGAAAAACTGTTTTTT. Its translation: CATSGRSKGTNEKLFF.

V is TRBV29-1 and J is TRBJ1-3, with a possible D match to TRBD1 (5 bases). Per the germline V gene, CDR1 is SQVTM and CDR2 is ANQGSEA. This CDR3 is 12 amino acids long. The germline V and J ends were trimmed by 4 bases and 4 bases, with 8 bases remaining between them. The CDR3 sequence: CSVGQSGNTIYF. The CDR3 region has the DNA TGCAGCGTTGGACAGTCCGGAAACACCATATATTTT. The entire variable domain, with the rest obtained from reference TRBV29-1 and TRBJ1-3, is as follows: SAVISQKPSRDICQRGTSLTIQCQVDSQVTMMFWYRQQPGQSLTLIATANQGSEATYESGFVIDKFPISRPNLTFSTLTVSNMSPEDSSIYLCSVGQSGNTIYFGEGSWLTVV.

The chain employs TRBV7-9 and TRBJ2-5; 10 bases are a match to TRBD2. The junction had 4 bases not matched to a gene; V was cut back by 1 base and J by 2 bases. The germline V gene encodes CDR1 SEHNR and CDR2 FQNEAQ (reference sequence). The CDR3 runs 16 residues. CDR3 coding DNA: TGTGCCAGCAGCTTAGGTCGAGCGGGGGGGCAAGAGACCCAGTACTTC. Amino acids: CASSLGRAGGQETQYF.